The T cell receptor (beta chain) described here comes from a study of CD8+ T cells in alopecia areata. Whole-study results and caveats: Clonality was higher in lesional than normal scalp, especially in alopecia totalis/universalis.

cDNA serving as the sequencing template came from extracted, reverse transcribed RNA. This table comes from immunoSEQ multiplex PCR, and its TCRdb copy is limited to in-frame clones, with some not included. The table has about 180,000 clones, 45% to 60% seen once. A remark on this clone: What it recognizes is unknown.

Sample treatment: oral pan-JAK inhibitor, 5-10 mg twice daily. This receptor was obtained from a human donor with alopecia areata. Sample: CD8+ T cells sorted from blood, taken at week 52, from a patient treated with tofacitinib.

CDR3 protein: CAWSVRVGRGNEQFF. The CDR3 DNA follows: TGTGCCTGGAGTGTACGGGTAGGGAGGGGCAATGAGCAGTTCTTC. The V call is TRBV30, the J call TRBJ2-1, with 7 bases lining up with TRBD2. CDR3 length: 15 residues. Losses at the gene ends were 0 bases for V and 6 bases for J; bases not matched to a gene: 8. The germline CDR1 and CDR2 sequences are GTSNPN and SVGIG (reference sequence).